This section outlines one T cell receptor (beta chain) sequence together with its context. This record comes from a study of blood T cell repertoires in COVID-19. Under the authors' procedure: Nucleated cell counts were estimated from reference gene primer amplification. The repertoire was sequenced with immunoSEQ multiplex PCR; TCRdb's copy has only in-frame clones and lacks some. D and trimming were read from the DNA, whereas the V and J calls and clone size are those reported in that table. This table holds fewer than 250,000 clones, approximately 91% found once. A Seattle source enrolled patients during active infection and followed them longitudinally. The CDR3 has 15 residues. In germline, CDR1 is SEHNR, CDR2 FQNEAQ (reference sequence). V shed 5 bases, J shed 1 base, and the junction held 3 bases outside the gene matches.

The sample consisted of peripheral blood. The TCR originated in a young man with COVID-19, enrolled during active disease. This rearrangement joins TRBV7-9 to TRBJ1-2, with 11 nucleotides matching TRBD1. CDR3 nucleotide sequence: TGTGCCAGCAGCCAGGGGACAGGGGGTAACTATGGCTACACCTTC. Translating gives CASSQGTGGNYGYTF.